These 28 T cell receptor beta chains share one sample of origin, sequenced in a study of cytomegalovirus exposure and HLA in healthy donors. Primers included in the PCR were 60 Vbeta and 13 Jbeta primers. The assay was immunoSEQ multiplex PCR, and TCRdb's table has in-frame clones only and misses some. This sample has approximately 150,000 clones; 75% to 80% occur once, and the top ten carry about 2.5%. Sequencing was performed on PBMCs. These receptors came from a woman between 18 and 30 years old in good health and CMV-seropositive.

The rearrangement joins TRBV29-1 to TRBJ2-7, with D hard to call. V lost 4 bases and J lost 3, with 13 bases in between. Germline V CDR1 and CDR2: SQVTM, ANQGSEA. The CDR3 runs to 13 residues. CDR3 sequence: CSVGSLVNYEQYF. Here the CDR3 DNA reads TGCAGCGTTGGCAGTCTAGTTAACTACGAGCAGTACTTC.

This clone was picked up a small number of times. The V gene is TRBV19, the J gene TRBJ2-3; tentative D call: TRBD1 (5 bases). The CDR3 covers 16 residues. Germline CDR1 reads LNHDA; CDR2 reads SQIVND (reference sequence). Trimming shortened V by 6 bases and J by 4 bases, and 20 bases separated the two germline ends. CDR3 coding DNA: TGTGCCAGTAGCTCCGGTGACAGCCGGTGGTCAGATACGCAGTATTTT. This codes for CASSSGDSRWSDTQYF.

This chain connects TRBV19 to TRBJ1-2; 8 nucleotides align to TRBD1. This CDR3 has 13 amino acids. CDR1 and CDR2 (germline): LNHDA, SQIVND (reference sequence). J gave up 7 bases and V 5 bases, and 6 bases lay outside the gene matches. CDR3 DNA sequence: TGTGCCAGTAGTTCGGACAGGGTTGGTGGCTACACCTTC. This sequence encodes CASSSDRVGGYTF.

This clone was seen a handful of times. The rearrangement joins TRBV2 to TRBJ2-3, with 8 bases identical to TRBD2. The CDR3 is 14 amino acids. The V gene end was trimmed by 5 bases and the J gene end by 0 bases; junction bases not matched to a gene: 1. CDR1 and CDR2 from the germline V gene are SNHLY and FYNNEI. CDR3 nucleotide sequence: TGTGCCAGCAGTAGCGGGGGTAGCACAGATACGCAGTATTTT. It yields the protein CASSSGGSTDTQYF. The full variable domain, rest sourced from reference TRBV2 and TRBJ2-3, is EPEVTQTPSHQVTQMGQEVILRCVPISNHLYFYWYRQILGQKVEFLVSFYNNEISEKSEIFDDQFSVERPDGSNFTLKIRSTKLEDSAMYFCASSSGGSTDTQYFGPGTRLTVL.

This clone was counted once. The chain links TRBV2 to TRBJ1-1; 11 bases agree with TRBD1. The germline V gene has CDR1 SNHLY and CDR2 FYNNEI. The ends lost 5 bases at V and 0 bases at J; junction bases unmatched: 11. This CDR3 comprises 18 residues. The CDR3 protein is CASSQRRDRGFLNTEAFF. For the CDR3, the DNA is TGTGCCAGCAGTCAAAGGAGGGACAGGGGGTTCTTGAACACTGAAGCTTTCTTT.

This chain links TRBV5-5 with TRBJ2-5, with 9 bases aligning to TRBD1. The germline gives CDR1 SGHKS, CDR2 YYEKEE (reference sequence). Trimming at V came to 3 bases and at J to 1 base, leaving 13 bases not matched to a gene. The CDR3 sequence is 18 residues long. The CDR3 DNA is TGTGCCAGCAGCTCACAAATCCGGGACAGGGTTGTCCAAGAGACCCAGTACTTC. This sequence encodes CASSSQIRDRVVQETQYF.

CDR3 protein: CSVARRDSDTEAFF. The CDR3 DNA is TGCAGCGTTGCGAGAAGGGACAGTGACACTGAAGCTTTCTTT. The rearrangement uses TRBV29-1 and TRBJ1-1, with 7 bases matching TRBD1. V gave up 4 bases and J gave up 3 bases; unmatched junction bases: 8. This CDR3 region has 14 residues. The V gene's germline CDR1 is SQVTM and CDR2 ANQGSEA.

The V and J genes are TRBV10-3 and TRBJ1-1, with a weak D call TRBD1 (6 bases). The CDR3 is made up of 14 amino acids. Per germline, CDR1 ENHRY and CDR2 SYGVKD. With 2 bases removed from V and 2 bases from J, the gap between germline ends came to 9 bases. The CDR3 coding sequence is TGTGCCATCAGTGAGCGGACAGTTAACACTGAAGCTTTCTTT. This codes for CAISERTVNTEAFF.

This chain uses TRBV7-9 with TRBJ2-1, with D possibly TRBD2 on 6 matching bases. This CDR3 region has 15 residues. V was trimmed by 1 base and J by 6 bases, leaving 13 bases between them. Germline V gives CDR1 SEHNR, CDR2 FQNEAQ (reference sequence). This CDR3 is CASSLGGISFNEQFF. The CDR3 DNA reads TGTGCCAGCAGCTTAGGCGGGATTTCTTTCAATGAGCAGTTCTTC.

This clone has just a few counts. This chain connects TRBV9 to TRBJ2-2, with D uncertain. There are 13 residues in the CDR3. V dropped 1 base and J dropped 6 bases, with 7 bases sitting between them. Germline assignment: CDR1 SGDLS and CDR2 YYNGEE. DNA of the CDR3: TGTGCCAGCAGCGTATACTCTGCCGGGGAGCTGTTTTTT. Translation: CASSVYSAGELFF.

The chain joins TRBV19 to TRBJ2-1; D possibly corresponds to TRBD1 (5 bases). V gave up 4 bases and J gave up 7 bases, with 11 bases separating them. The CDR3 has 13 residues. Germline V CDR1 and CDR2: LNHDA, SQIVND (reference sequence). CDR3 in amino acids: CASSRVQGNEQFF. The DNA for the CDR3 is TGTGCCAGTAGTAGGGTTCAGGGTAATGAGCAGTTCTTC.

This chain joins TRBV18 and TRBJ2-2; TRBD1 is a possible D gene (6 bases). CDR3 length equals 15 residues. The germline V and J ends were trimmed by 2 bases and 4 bases, with 11 bases remaining between them. Germline V CDR1 and CDR2: KGHSH, LQKENI. CDR3 in amino acids: CASSPNRASTGELFF. The CDR3 coding sequence is TGTGCCAGCTCACCAAACAGGGCCAGCACCGGGGAGCTGTTTTTT.

V usage is TRBV4-1 and J usage is TRBJ2-2; D is ambiguous. CDR1 is MGHRA, CDR2 YSYEKL, per germline. The CDR3 length is 15 residues. Trimming removed 3 bases at V and 1 base at J, with 9 bases between. The CDR3 coding sequence is TGCGCCAGCAGCCAGGGCCACGGGAACACCGGGGAGCTGTTTTTT. Translating it yields CASSQGHGNTGELFF.

V and J are TRBV21-1 and TRBJ1-2. TRBV21-1 has pseudogene status. CDR3 size: 17 residues. CDR3 residues: CASSKDMEGSKDYGYTF. The CDR3 bases are TGTGCCAGCAGCAAAGATATGGAGGGGTCGAAGGACTATGGCTACACCTTC.

The chain has TRBV4-1 and TRBJ2-3; D remains ambiguous. CDR3 size: 16 residues. CDR1 MGHRA and CDR2 YSYEKL come from the germline V gene. Trimming shortened V by 1 base and J by 0 bases, and 11 bases separated the two germline ends. CDR3 nucleotides: TGCGCCAGCAGCCAAGCCCAGACATCTAGCACAGATACGCAGTATTTT. This codes for CASSQAQTSSTDTQYF.

This rearrangement joins TRBV6-6 to TRBJ1-6, with TRBD1 as a possible D gene (5 bases). The length of the CDR3 is 16 residues. Germline V gene data show CDR1 as MNHNY and CDR2 as SVGAGI (reference sequence). Trimming shortened V by 0 bases and J by 11 bases, and 17 bases separated the two germline ends. The CDR3 sequence: CASSYSSAGWVPPLHF. DNA for the CDR3: TGTGCCAGCAGTTACTCTAGTGCAGGGTGGGTCCCACCCCTCCACTTT.

To note about this clone: This same CDR3 is encoded by further DNA sequences in the sample. The V call is TRBV2, the J call TRBJ2-7, with a possible D match to TRBD2 (6 bases). This CDR3 spans 17 amino acids. Trimming took off 5 bases at V and 0 bases at J, with 20 bases between the two ends. Germline values: CDR1 SNHLY, CDR2 FYNNEI. CDR3 residues: CASSSGLRGSGSYEQYF. The CDR3 DNA sequence: TGTGCCAGCAGTTCGGGACTGCGGGGAAGTGGCTCCTACGAGCAGTACTTC.

The chain links TRBV20-1 to TRBJ1-4; D is unresolved. V shed 3 bases and J shed 13 bases, with 9 bases lying between them. Germline V gene data show CDR1 as DFQATT and CDR2 as SNEGSKA (reference sequence). This CDR3 comprises 10 residues. The CDR3 coding sequence is TGCAGTGCTAGCGGTGCTGGACTGTTTTTT. This translates into CSASGAGLFF.

The gene calls are TRBV9 and TRBJ2-7; tentatively, D is TRBD1 (6 bases). CDR3 length: 14 amino acids. Trimming stripped 0 bases from V and 5 bases from J, with 12 bases between. Germline V gives CDR1 SGDLS, CDR2 YYNGEE. DNA for the CDR3: TGTGCCAGCAGCGTAGGCAGGGGTTCAAACGAGCAGTACTTC. Protein: CASSVGRGSNEQYF.

V and J are TRBV30 and TRBJ2-7; no clear D gene. Germline V gene lookup returns CDR1 GTSNPN and CDR2 SVGIG (reference sequence). The V gene lost 0 bases and the J gene lost 3 bases, with 3 bases spanning the gap. The CDR3 consists of 11 residues. The CDR3 bases are TGTGCCTGGAGTGTGTACTACGAGCAGTACTTC. It codes for CAWSVYYEQYF. Full variable domain (remainder filled in from reference TRBV30 and TRBJ2-7): SQTIHQWPATLVQPVGSPLSLECTVEGTSNPNLYWYRQAAGRGLQLLFYSVGIGQISSEVPQNLSASRPQDRQFILSSKKLLLSDSGFYLCAWSVYYEQYFGPGTRLTVT.

The chain recombines TRBV28 with TRBJ2-7, with 9 positions matching TRBD2. The germline CDR1 and CDR2 sequences are MDHEN and SYDVKM. The J segment lost 0 bases and the V segment lost 5 bases, leaving 11 bases of the junction unmatched. The CDR3 has 17 amino acids. The CDR3 nucleotides are TGTGCCAGCAGTCCGACCCAGGGACTAGCTGTCTCCTACGAGCAGTACTTC. Translated: CASSPTQGLAVSYEQYF.

This clone was detected once. V is TRBV6-5 and J is TRBJ1-1; TRBD1 is a possible D gene (5 bases). Trimming took off 6 bases at V and 6 bases at J, with 11 bases between the two ends. CDR1 and CDR2 (germline): MNHEY, SVGAGI. This CDR3 comprises 12 residues. In DNA form, the CDR3 reads TGTGCCAGCAGGTCGGGGACTTCTGAAGCTTTCTTT. It yields the protein CASRSGTSEAFF.

This chain connects TRBV7-9 to TRBJ1-1; D may be TRBD1 (5 bases). The CDR3 spans 14 residues. Germline assignment: CDR1 SEHNR and CDR2 FQNEAQ (reference sequence). V was cut by 4 bases and J by 5 bases, with 14 bases left in between. The CDR3: CASSSQGDWTEAFF. The CDR3 DNA sequence: TGTGCCAGCAGCTCCCAGGGTGACTGGACTGAAGCTTTCTTT.

V is TRBV30 and J is TRBJ2-2; TRBD1 matches at 7 bases. The V gene end was trimmed by 4 bases and the J gene end by 6 bases; junction bases not matched to a gene: 14. This CDR3 contains 16 residues. CDR1 and CDR2 from the germline V gene are GTSNPN and SVGIG (reference sequence). This CDR3 reads CAWTPWDSQSAGELFF. The CDR3 DNA is TGTGCCTGGACCCCGTGGGACAGCCAAAGTGCCGGGGAGCTGTTTTTT.

This sequence joins TRBV5-1 and TRBJ2-2; 7 positions agree with TRBD2. The ends lost 2 bases at V and 1 base at J; junction bases unmatched: 5. The CDR3 spans 16 residues. Germline V lookup: CDR1 SGHRS, CDR2 YFSETQ. The CDR3 region is CASSLLARQNTGELFF. For the CDR3, the DNA is TGCGCCAGCAGCTTACTAGCGAGGCAGAACACCGGGGAGCTGTTTTTT. The complete variable domain, with remaining parts taken from reference TRBV5-1 and TRBJ2-2, reads KAGVTQTPRYLIKTRGQQVTLSCSPISGHRSVSWYQQTPGQGLQFLFEYFSETQRNKGNFPGRFSGRQFSNSRSEMNVSTLELGDSALYLCASSLLARQNTGELFFGEGSRLTVL.

The chain recombines TRBV7-2 with TRBJ2-7; D not resolved. This CDR3 spans 12 amino acids. Germline-derived CDR1 and CDR2 are SGHTA and FQGNSA. V lost 5 bases to trimming and J lost 0 bases, with 5 bases between them. The CDR3 bases are TGTGCCAGCAGCATTATCTCCTACGAGCAGTACTTC. Amino acid sequence: CASSIISYEQYF. Full variable domain (rest looked up from reference TRBV7-2 and TRBJ2-7): GAGVSQSPSNKVTEKGKDVELRCDPISGHTALYWYRQSLGQGLEFLIYFQGNSAPDKSGLPSDRFSAERTGGSVSTLTIQRTQQEDSAVYLCASSIISYEQYFGPGTRLTVT.

The rearrangement joins TRBV4-1 to TRBJ2-5, with D unclear. This CDR3 is built from 14 residues. Trimming pared 0 bases from V and 4 bases from J, leaving 9 bases between. Germline V CDR1 and CDR2: MGHRA, YSYEKL. CDR3 in amino acids: CASSQELATETQYF. The CDR3, as DNA: TGCGCCAGCAGCCAAGAATTGGCCACAGAGACCCAGTACTTC.

In this sample, this clone turned up a few times. The chain couples TRBV25-1 to TRBJ1-1; 7 nucleotides align to TRBD1. The CDR3 has 13 residues. V was pared by 7 bases and J by 1 base, with 3 bases of the junction left unmatched. CDR1 MGHDK and CDR2 SYGVNS come from the germline V gene. CDR3 DNA sequence: TGTGCCAGCAAACACAGGGGGAACACTGAAGCTTTCTTT. Its translation: CASKHRGNTEAFF.